Detailed here is one T cell receptor (beta chain). Its specific antigen is unknown. No much larger clone exists at a distance of one base, and base qualities are not known. Preparation of the library involved the immunoSEQ multiplex PCR assay. In TCRdb, the immuneACCESS table is reduced to in-frame sequences with V and J assigned. These tables do not hold every clone; where another copy was compared, an unresolved V gene accounts for under half, and the others remain unexplained. The sample table holds 25,000 to 35,000 clones, of which almost 80% were seen once. The ten largest account for roughly 8% of the sample. As encoded in the germline V gene (reference sequence), CDR1 is MNHEY while CDR2 is SMNVEV. Spanning cysteine to phenylalanine, the CDR3 consists of 14 amino acids. The kept DNA is CDR3 alone, 42 bases in frame from the first base. The V and J ends are trimmed by 0 bases and 2 bases, leaving 2 bases between them.

The source of the sample is a study of radiotherapy plus CTLA-4 blockade in lung cancer (dated by TCRdb to the late 2010s). Background on the whole study: Objective responses occurred in 15% to 20% of enrolled patients, and just over 30% achieved disease control.

The research as a whole found: TCR clones derived from tumors expanded in peripheral blood after treatment with radiotherapy and ipilimumab. The strongest predictors of response were reported to be early dynamic shifts in blood T cell clones along with a rise in serum interferon-beta following radiation.

The study evaluated CTLA-4 blockade (ipilimumab) given together with focal radiation therapy in patients who had chemo-refractory metastatic non-small-cell lung cancer. The rearrangement joined TRBV27 to TRBJ2-6, with no reliable assignment of the D segment. The sequence was collected from a human donor with non-small cell lung cancer who had stable disease on radiotherapy plus ipilimumab. The sequencing used peripheral blood, collected from a patient treated with radiotherapy plus ipilimumab. The sequence in DNA is TGTGCCAGCAGTTTATCTCCTGGGGCCAACGTCCTGACTTTC. The translation is CASSLSPGANVLTF.